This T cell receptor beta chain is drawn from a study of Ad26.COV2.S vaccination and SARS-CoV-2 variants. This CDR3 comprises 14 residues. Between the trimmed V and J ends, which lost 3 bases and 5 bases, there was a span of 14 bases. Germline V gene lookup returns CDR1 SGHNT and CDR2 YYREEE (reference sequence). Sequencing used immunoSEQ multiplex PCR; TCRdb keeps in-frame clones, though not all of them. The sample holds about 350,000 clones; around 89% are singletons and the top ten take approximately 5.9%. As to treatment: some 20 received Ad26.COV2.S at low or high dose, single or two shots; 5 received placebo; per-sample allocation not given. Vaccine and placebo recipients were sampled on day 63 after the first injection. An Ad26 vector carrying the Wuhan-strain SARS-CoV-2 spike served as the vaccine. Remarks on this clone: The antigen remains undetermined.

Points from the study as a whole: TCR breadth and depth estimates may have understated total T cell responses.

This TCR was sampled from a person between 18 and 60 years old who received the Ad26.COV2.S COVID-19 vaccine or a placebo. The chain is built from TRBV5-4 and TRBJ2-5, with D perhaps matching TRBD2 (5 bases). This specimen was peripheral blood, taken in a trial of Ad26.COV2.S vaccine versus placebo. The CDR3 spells CASSSSGLGETQYF. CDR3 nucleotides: TGTGCCAGCAGCTCGTCAGGACTCGGGGAGACCCAGTACTTC.